Listed below are T cell receptor beta chains from one sample, sequenced in a study of blood T cell repertoires in COVID-19. The data were produced by immunoSEQ multiplex PCR, yet TCRdb's version contains in-frame clones alone and is incomplete. This table holds about 320,000 clones, 88% found once. Sequences were obtained from peripheral blood. These receptors were obtained from a woman in her twenties or thirties with COVID-19, enrolled during active disease. Both conserved end residues are part of each CDR3. The D gene is left open where the match is weak. Expanded clones get a size class; other rows say once, few or many, or leave the size out.

j_call: TRBJ1-1
v_call: TRBV18
clone_size: .
d_call: .
cdr3_nt: TGTGCCAGCTCACCACCGTGGCAGAATCTGGCTGAAGCTTTCTTT
cdr3_aa: CASSPPWQNLAEAFF

j_call: TRBJ2-1
v_call: TRBV19
clone_size: .
d_call: TRBD1
cdr3_nt: TGTGCCAGTACCACCGAAGGGGGCTTCTCCTACAATGAGCAGTTCTTC
cdr3_aa: CASTTEGGFSYNEQFF

j_call: TRBJ1-6
v_call: TRBV24-1
clone_size: .
d_call: TRBD1
cdr3_nt: TGTGCCACCAGTTTAGGGACAGGTACTATAAGTTATAATTCACCCCTCCACTTT
cdr3_aa: CATSLGTGTISYNSPLHF

j_call: TRBJ1-5
v_call: TRBV10-1
clone_size: .
d_call: TRBD1
cdr3_nt: TGCGCCAGCATTAATAGGGACAGGGGACAGCCCCAGCATTTT
cdr3_aa: CASINRDRGQPQHF

j_call: TRBJ1-1
v_call: TRBV20-1
clone_size: once
d_call: .
cdr3_nt: TGCAGTGCTAGTTTCCCCAACACAGGGACTGAAGCTTTCTTT
cdr3_aa: CSASFPNTGTEAFF

j_call: TRBJ1-1
v_call: TRBV4-1
clone_size: .
d_call: .
cdr3_nt: TGCGCCAGCAGCCAATCAACAGGGATGGGGAACACTGAAGCTTTCTTT
cdr3_aa: CASSQSTGMGNTEAFF

j_call: TRBJ2-2
v_call: TRBV6-5
clone_size: .
d_call: TRBD1
cdr3_nt: TGTGCCAGCAGAAAACCGGGACAGGGGGCCGGGGAGCTGTTTTTT
cdr3_aa: CASRKPGQGAGELFF

j_call: TRBJ1-2
v_call: TRBV15
clone_size: .
d_call: .
cdr3_nt: TGTGCCACCAGCAGAGATTTAACAGGCTTGACGTATGGCTACACCTTC
cdr3_aa: CATSRDLTGLTYGYTF

j_call: TRBJ2-3
v_call: TRBV28
clone_size: .
d_call: .
cdr3_nt: TGTGCCAGCAGGACGCCTGGGGCCGATACGCAGTATTTT
cdr3_aa: CASRTPGADTQYF

j_call: TRBJ2-4
v_call: TRBV4-2
clone_size: .
d_call: .
cdr3_nt: TGTGCCAGCAGCCAAGATCGGGGGTTAAACCGGGAATACTCAGCCAAAAACATTCAGTACTTC
cdr3_aa: CASSQDRGLNREYSAKNIQYF

j_call: TRBJ1-5
v_call: TRBV7-2
clone_size: .
d_call: .
cdr3_nt: TGTGCCAGCAGCTTAGATGGCAGGGTGAAGCAGCCCCAGCATTTT
cdr3_aa: CASSLDGRVKQPQHF

j_call: TRBJ2-2
v_call: TRBV7-2
clone_size: once
d_call: .
cdr3_nt: TGTGCCAGCAGCTTAGGGCTAGGCGGGGAGCTGTTTTTT
cdr3_aa: CASSLGLGGELFF